This T cell receptor beta chain was captured by sequencing in a study of CD4+ T cells in melanoma. Points from the study as a whole: A reported correlation linked neoantigen-specific CD4+ T cells to CD8+, macrophage and B cell function. Diverse differentiation states were reported for melanoma neoantigen-specific CD4+ T cells.

Worth noting for this clone: The antigen remains undetermined.

TCRdb's copy holds only in-frame clones and misses some; the assay was immunoSEQ multiplex PCR. The sample includes 7,500 to 9,500 clones, approximately 64% of them seen just once. V dropped 6 bases and J dropped 7; count of bases not matched to a gene: 3. Germline V gene data show CDR1 as SNHLY and CDR2 as FYNNEI. The CDR3 runs to 13 residues. Sequencing was done on a sample of cells from a culture (not recorded whether cultured in vitro). This TCR derives from a human donor with melanoma. The V and J genes are TRBV2 and TRBJ1-6; 7 bases fit TRBD1. The CDR3 region is CASRRDRNSPLHF. The CDR3 coding sequence is TGTGCCAGCAGAAGGGACAGAAATTCACCCCTCCACTTT.